This note documents a single T cell receptor (beta chain) sequence. The data were obtained in a study of blood T cell repertoires in COVID-19. As for the study in general: The United States, Italy and Spain supplied acute and convalescent COVID-19 samples.

CDR1 LNHNV and CDR2 YYDKDF come from the germline V gene (reference sequence). CDR3 length: 17 residues. V dropped 0 bases and J dropped 8; count of bases not matched to a gene: 11. Method: immunoSEQ multiplex PCR; TCRdb's copy keeps in-frame clones and lacks some. The sample has about 100,000 clones; about four fifths are singletons. This sequence joins TRBV15 and TRBJ2-1, with 9 bases aligning to TRBD1. This clonotype was obtained from a human donor in a cohort sampled during active COVID-19. Source material: peripheral blood. CDR3 nucleotide sequence: TGTGCCACCAGCAGAGATCGGTCGGGACAGGGCTCCCATGAGCAGTTCTTC. This gives the protein CATSRDRSGQGSHEQFF.